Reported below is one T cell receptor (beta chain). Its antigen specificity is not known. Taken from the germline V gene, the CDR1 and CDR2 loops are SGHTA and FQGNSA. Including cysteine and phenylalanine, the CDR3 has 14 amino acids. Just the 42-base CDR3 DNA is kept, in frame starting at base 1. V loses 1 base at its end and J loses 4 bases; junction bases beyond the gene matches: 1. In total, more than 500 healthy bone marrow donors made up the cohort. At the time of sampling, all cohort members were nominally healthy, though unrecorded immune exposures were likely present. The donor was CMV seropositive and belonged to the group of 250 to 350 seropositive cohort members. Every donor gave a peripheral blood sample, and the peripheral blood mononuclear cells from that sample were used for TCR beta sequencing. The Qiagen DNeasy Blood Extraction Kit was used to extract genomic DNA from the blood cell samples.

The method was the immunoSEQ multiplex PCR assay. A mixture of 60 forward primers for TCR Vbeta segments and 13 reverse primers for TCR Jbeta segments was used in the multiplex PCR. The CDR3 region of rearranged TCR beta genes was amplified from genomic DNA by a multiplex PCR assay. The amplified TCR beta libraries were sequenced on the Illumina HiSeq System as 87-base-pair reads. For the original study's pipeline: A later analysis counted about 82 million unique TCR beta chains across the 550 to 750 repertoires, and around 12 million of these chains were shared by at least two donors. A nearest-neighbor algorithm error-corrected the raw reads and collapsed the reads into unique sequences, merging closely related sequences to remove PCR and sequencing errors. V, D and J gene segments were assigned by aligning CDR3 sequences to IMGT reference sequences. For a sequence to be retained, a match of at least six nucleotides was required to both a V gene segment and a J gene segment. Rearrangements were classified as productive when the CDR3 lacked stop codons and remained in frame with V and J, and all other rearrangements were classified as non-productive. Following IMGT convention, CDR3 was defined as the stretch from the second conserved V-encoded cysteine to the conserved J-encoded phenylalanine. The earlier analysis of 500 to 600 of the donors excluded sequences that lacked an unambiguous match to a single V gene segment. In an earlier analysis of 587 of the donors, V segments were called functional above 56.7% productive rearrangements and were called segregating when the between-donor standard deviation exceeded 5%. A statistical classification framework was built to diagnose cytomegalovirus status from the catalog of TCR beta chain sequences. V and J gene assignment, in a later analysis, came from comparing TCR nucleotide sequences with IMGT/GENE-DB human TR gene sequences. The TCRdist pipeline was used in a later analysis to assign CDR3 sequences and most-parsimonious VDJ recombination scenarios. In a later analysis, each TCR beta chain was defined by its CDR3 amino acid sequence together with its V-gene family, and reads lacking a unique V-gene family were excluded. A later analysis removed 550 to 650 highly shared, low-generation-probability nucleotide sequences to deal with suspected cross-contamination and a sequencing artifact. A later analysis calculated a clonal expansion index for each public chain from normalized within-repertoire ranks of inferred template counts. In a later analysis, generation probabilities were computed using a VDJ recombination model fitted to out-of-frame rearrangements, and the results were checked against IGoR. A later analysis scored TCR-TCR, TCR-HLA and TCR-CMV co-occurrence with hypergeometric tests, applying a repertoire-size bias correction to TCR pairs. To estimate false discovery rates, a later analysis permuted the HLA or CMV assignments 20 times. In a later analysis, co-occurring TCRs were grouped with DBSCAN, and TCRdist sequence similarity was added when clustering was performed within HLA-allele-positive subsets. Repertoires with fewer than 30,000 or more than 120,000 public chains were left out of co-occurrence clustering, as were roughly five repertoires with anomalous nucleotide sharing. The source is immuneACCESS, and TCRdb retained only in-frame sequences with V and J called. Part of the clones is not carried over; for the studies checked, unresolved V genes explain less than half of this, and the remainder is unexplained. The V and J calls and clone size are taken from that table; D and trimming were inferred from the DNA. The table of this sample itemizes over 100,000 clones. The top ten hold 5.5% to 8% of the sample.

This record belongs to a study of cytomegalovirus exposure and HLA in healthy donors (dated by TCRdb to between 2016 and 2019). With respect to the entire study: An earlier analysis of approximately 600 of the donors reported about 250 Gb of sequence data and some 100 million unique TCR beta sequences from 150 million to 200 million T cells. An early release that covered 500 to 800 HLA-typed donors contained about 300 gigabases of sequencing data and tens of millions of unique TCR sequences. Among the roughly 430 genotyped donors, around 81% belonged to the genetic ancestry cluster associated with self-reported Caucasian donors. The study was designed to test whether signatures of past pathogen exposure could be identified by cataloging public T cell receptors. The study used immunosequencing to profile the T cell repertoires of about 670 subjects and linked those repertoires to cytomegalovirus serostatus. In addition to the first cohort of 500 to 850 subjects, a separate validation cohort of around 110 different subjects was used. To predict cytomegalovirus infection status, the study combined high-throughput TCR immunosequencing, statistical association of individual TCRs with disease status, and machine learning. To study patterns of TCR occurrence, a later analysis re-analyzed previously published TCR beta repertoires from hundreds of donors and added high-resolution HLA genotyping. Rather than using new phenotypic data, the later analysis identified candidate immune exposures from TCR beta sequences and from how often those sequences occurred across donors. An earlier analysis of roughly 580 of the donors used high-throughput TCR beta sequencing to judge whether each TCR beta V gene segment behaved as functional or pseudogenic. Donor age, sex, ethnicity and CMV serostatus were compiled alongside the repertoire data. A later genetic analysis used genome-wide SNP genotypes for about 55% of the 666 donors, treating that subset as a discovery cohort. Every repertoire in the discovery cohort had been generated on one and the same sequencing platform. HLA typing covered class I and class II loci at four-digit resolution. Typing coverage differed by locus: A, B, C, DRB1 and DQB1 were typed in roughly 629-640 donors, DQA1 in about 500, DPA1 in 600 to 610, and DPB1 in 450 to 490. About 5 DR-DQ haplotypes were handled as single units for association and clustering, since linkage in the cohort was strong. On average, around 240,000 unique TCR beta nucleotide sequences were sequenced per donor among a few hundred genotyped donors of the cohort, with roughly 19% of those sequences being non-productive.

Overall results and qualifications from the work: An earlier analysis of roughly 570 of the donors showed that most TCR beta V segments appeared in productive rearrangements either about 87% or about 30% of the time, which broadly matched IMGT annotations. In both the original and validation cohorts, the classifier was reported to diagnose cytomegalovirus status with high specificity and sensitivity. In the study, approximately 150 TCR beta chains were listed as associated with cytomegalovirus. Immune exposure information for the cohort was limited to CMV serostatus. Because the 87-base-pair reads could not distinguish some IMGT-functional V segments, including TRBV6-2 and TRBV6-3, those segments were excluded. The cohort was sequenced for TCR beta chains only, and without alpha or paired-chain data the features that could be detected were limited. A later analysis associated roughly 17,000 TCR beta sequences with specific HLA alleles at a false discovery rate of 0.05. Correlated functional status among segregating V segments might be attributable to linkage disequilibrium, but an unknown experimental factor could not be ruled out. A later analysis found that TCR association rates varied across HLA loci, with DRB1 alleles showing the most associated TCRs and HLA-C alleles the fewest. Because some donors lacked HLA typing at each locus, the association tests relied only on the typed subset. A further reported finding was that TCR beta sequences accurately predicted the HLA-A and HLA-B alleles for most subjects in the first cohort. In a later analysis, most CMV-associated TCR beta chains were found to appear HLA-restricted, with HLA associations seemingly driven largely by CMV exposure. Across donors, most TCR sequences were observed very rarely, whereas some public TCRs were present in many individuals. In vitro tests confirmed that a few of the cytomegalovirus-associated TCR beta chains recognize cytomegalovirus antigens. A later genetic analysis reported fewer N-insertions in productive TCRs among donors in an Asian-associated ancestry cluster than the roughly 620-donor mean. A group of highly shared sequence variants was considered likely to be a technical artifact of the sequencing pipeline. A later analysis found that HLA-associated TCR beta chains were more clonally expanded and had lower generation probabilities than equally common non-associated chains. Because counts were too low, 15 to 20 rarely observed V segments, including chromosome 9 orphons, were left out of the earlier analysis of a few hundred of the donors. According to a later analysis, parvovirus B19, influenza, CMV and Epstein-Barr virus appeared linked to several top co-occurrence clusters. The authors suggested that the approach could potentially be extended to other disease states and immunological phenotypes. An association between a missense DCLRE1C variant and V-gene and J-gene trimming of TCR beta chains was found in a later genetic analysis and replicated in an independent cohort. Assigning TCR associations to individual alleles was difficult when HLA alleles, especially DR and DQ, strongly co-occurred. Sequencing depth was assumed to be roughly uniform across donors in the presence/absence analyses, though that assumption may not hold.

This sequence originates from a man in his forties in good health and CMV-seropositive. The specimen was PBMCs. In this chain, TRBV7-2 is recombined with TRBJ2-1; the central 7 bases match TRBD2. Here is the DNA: TGTGCCAGCAGCTTAGACGGGAGGTACAATGAGCAGTTCTTC. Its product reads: CASSLDGRYNEQFF.